The 32 T cell receptor beta chains below were found in one sample sequenced in a study of HIV-infected patients and healthy controls. Roughly three months, about 14 weeks, into antiretroviral therapy, follow-up blood was collected. No cell fractionation was done, so the repertoire covers all unsorted peripheral blood T cells. Reverse transcription used 450 to 650 ng RNA and constant-region primers for alpha and beta. Separate chain-specific third strand synthesis with multiplexing indices produced the alpha and beta libraries. TCRdb fed the 5' RACE reads into MiXCR, producing one record per CDR3 protein. This table holds approximately 10,000 distinct CDR3 sequences, nearly 6% found once. This material consisted of blood, taken during antiretroviral therapy. The source is an adult with HIV infection. The donor label of this sample is uncertain.

This clonotype was found many times. The V and J genes are TRBV29-1 and TRBJ2-3, with D perhaps matching TRBD1 or TRBD2 (6 bases each). The germline CDR1 and CDR2 sequences are SQVTM and ANQGSEA. The CDR3 consists of 13 residues. V dropped 7 bases and J dropped 5 bases, with 16 bases sitting between them. CDR3 in amino acids: CSGRGGRVDTQYF. CDR3 DNA sequence: TGCAGCGGCCGAGGGGGGCGGGTAGATACGCAGTATTTT.

This clonotype appeared a few times. The rearrangement links TRBV5-4 to TRBJ1-1, with 11 nucleotides matching TRBD1. The CDR3 runs 15 residues. With V trimmed by 4 bases and J by 4 bases, 6 bases remained unmatched. Germline CDR1 SGHNT, CDR2 YYREEE (reference sequence). The CDR3 here is CASSLPGTGGTEAFF. DNA for the CDR3: TGTGCCAGCAGCCTACCCGGGACAGGGGGCACTGAAGCTTTCTTT.

This clonotype is medium-sized within its sample. V and J are TRBV4-1 and TRBJ2-7, with D hard to call. The CDR3 loop spans 13 amino acids. Per germline, CDR1 MGHRA and CDR2 YSYEKL. V was trimmed by 4 bases and J by 7 bases, leaving 14 bases between them. The CDR3 bases are TGCGCCAGCAGCCCTTCGCCGGCGTTTGAGCAGTACTTC. Translating it yields CASSPSPAFEQYF.

In this sample, this clonotype turned up many times. The chain uses TRBV6-6 and TRBJ1-5; D is unclear. The germline CDR1 and CDR2 sequences are MNHNY and SVGAGI (reference sequence). The CDR3 contains 16 residues. Trimming left V 5 bases short and J 0 bases short, with 14 bases between. The CDR3 DNA reads TGTGCCAGCAGTGGCTCGAGCGGGCTTAGCAATCAGCCCCAGCATTTT. The encoded protein is CASSGSSGLSNQPQHF.

This clonotype has ten or more counts. The chain links TRBV12-3 or TRBV12-4 to TRBJ2-1, with TRBD2 matching over 11 bases. V dropped 1 base and J dropped 7; count of bases not matched to a gene: 0. The CDR3 spans 14 residues. The CDR3 DNA reads TGTGCCAGCAGTTTAGGGACTAGCGGGAATGAGCAGTTCTTC. This sequence encodes CASSLGTSGNEQFF.

This clonotype came up many times. CDR3 coding DNA: TGTGCCAGCAGTTACGGCGGGACAGTCTATCGGGACACTGAAGCTTTCTTT. Its protein product is CASSYGGTVYRDTEAFF. The rearrangement uses TRBV6-5 and TRBJ1-1; 7 bases align to TRBD1. With 2 bases clipped from V and 3 bases from J, the junction kept 12 bases outside the gene matches. This CDR3 comprises 17 residues. Per the germline V gene, CDR1 is MNHEY and CDR2 is SVGAGI.

This clonotype is termed medium-sized. The genes are TRBV5-5 and TRBJ1-1, with TRBD1 as a possible D gene (6 bases). The CDR3 has 14 residues. Trimming cost V 4 bases and J 0 bases, with 10 bases left between them. Germline lookup yields CDR1 SGHKS and CDR2 YYEKEE (reference sequence). This CDR3 reads CASSIQGMNTEAFF. CDR3 bases: TGTGCCAGCAGCATACAGGGAATGAACACTGAAGCTTTCTTT.

This clonotype was counted many times. This chain connects TRBV9 to TRBJ1-5, with a possible D match to TRBD1 (5 bases). Germline V CDR1 and CDR2: SGDLS, YYNGEE. The CDR3 has 15 residues. Trimming pared 4 bases from V and 1 base from J, leaving 12 bases between. As DNA, the CDR3 is TGTGCCAGCAGCCCCGGGGGAGAAAGCAATCAGCCCCAGCATTTT. Amino acid sequence: CASSPGGESNQPQHF.

This clonotype was seen more than once but under ten times. The chain couples TRBV20-1 to TRBJ2-1, with no clear D. Germline CDR1 is DFQATT and CDR2 is SNEGSKA (reference sequence). CDR3 length equals 11 residues. The germline V and J ends were trimmed by 5 bases and 4 bases, with 6 bases remaining between them. The CDR3 loop reads CSAWGYNEQFF. In DNA, the CDR3 is TGCAGTGCTTGGGGTTACAATGAGCAGTTCTTC.

This clonotype has just a few counts. The genes are TRBV25-1 and TRBJ2-3; tentatively, D is TRBD2 (7 bases). Germline loops: CDR1 MGHDK, CDR2 SYGVNS. The CDR3 spans 14 residues. V was trimmed by 3 bases and J by 4 bases, leaving 11 bases between them. DNA for the CDR3: TGTGCCAGCAGTGAGGGAGGGGGTGCAGATACGCAGTATTTT. Translating gives CASSEGGGADTQYF.

The chain carries TRBV7-2 and TRBJ2-4; no definite D call. This CDR3 contains 11 residues. Germline V gene data show CDR1 as SGHTA and CDR2 as FQGNSA. The V end was cut by 5 bases, the J end by 10 bases, with 9 bases between. In nucleotides, the CDR3 is TGTGCCAGCAGCCCCAGTCAAATTCAGTACTTC. Its protein product is CASSPSQIQYF. The full variable domain, completed using reference TRBV7-2 and TRBJ2-4, is GAGVSQSPSNKVTEKGKDVELRCDPISGHTALYWYRQSLGQGLEFLIYFQGNSAPDKSGLPSDRFSAERTGGSVSTLTIQRTQQEDSAVYLCASSPSQIQYFGAGTRLSVL.

This clonotype is labeled medium-sized (0.01 to 0.1%). The rearrangement joins TRBV30 to TRBJ2-4, with unresolved D. CDR3 length: 16 residues. V was shortened by 2 bases and J by 0 bases, with 14 bases between the two germline ends. The germline V gene encodes CDR1 GTSNPN and CDR2 SVGIG (reference sequence). CDR3 DNA: TGTGCCTGGAGTAATCTGAAGGTCCTAGCCAAAAACATTCAGTACTTC. Protein product: CAWSNLKVLAKNIQYF. Full variable domain (rest looked up from reference TRBV30 and TRBJ2-4): SQTIHQWPATLVQPVGSPLSLECTVEGTSNPNLYWYRQAAGRGLQLLFYSVGIGQISSEVPQNLSASRPQDRQFILSSKKLLLSDSGFYLCAWSNLKVLAKNIQYFGAGTRLSVL.

This clonotype showed up many times. CDR3 coding DNA: TGTGCCAGCAGTTTACATACCGGGACAGCGACAGCCTCCTATGGCTACACCTTC. Its protein product is CASSLHTGTATASYGYTF. The V and J genes are TRBV12-3 or TRBV12-4 and TRBJ1-2; TRBD1 agrees at 7 bases. The ends lost 2 bases at V and 4 bases at J; junction bases unmatched: 16. The CDR3 contains 18 residues.

This clonotype was recorded at least ten times. The rearrangement uses TRBV5-1 and TRBJ2-1, with TRBD2 as a possible D gene (6 bases). V lost 4 bases, J lost 2 bases, and 16 bases lay in between. Germline V gene lookup returns CDR1 SGHRS and CDR2 YFSETQ. The CDR3 totals 16 residues. The CDR3 is CASSLIVPGAYNEQFF. The CDR3 DNA follows: TGCGCCAGCAGCCTTATCGTCCCGGGGGCCTACAATGAGCAGTTCTTC.

This clonotype was picked up a small number of times. The chain couples TRBV4-2 to TRBJ2-3; the match to TRBD2 covers 13 bases. Germline CDR1 LGHNA, CDR2 YNFKEQ. CDR3 length equals 21 residues. Germline trimming cut 3 bases from V and 8 bases from J; bases unmatched to any gene: 23. Here the CDR3 DNA reads TGTGCCAGCAGCCAGGAAGATACTAGCGGGGGGGCCGGACACCTTCCGGGTACGCAGTATTTT. This translates into CASSQEDTSGGAGHLPGTQYF.

This clonotype showed up many times. The chain couples TRBV23-1 to TRBJ2-3; D possibly corresponds to TRBD1 (6 bases). TRBV23-1 is known as an ORF, though its function is uncertain. The CDR3 runs 14 residues. V shed 7 bases and J shed 0 bases, with 11 bases lying between them. The CDR3 is CASTRTASTDTQYF. In DNA form, the CDR3 reads TGCGCCAGCACCCGGACAGCCAGCACAGATACGCAGTATTTT.

This clonotype is termed medium-sized (0.01 to 0.1%). The V and J genes are TRBV6-5 and TRBJ2-2; D gene ambiguous. The CDR3 consists of 11 residues. Per germline, CDR1 MNHEY and CDR2 SVGAGI. V was shortened by 6 bases and J by 5 bases, with 4 bases between the two germline ends. The CDR3, as DNA: TGTGCCAGCAGGAATACCGGGGAGCTGTTTTTT. Its protein is CASRNTGELFF.

This clonotype came up many times. The chain carries TRBV12-3 or TRBV12-4 and TRBJ2-1; no definite D call. This CDR3 region has 14 residues. V lost 2 bases and J 0 bases, leaving 5 bases between the germline ends. The CDR3 is CASSLSFSYNEQFF. DNA of the CDR3: TGTGCCAGCAGTTTAAGTTTCTCCTACAATGAGCAGTTCTTC.

This clonotype has just a few counts. The chain joins TRBV21-1 to TRBJ2-4; the D segment call TRBD2 is taken from the table without a DNA check. TRBV21-1 is given as a pseudogene. This CDR3 is 17 amino acids long. The CDR3 nucleotides read TGTGCCAGCAGCAAAGCGCAGGGACTAGAGAGGAAAAACATTCAGTACTTC. It translates to CASSKAQGLERKNIQYF.

The chain joins TRBV4-1 to TRBJ2-3; 8 bases agree with TRBD1. V lost 2 bases and J lost 3; bases outside the gene matches: 10. The CDR3 length is 17 residues. Germline V lookup: CDR1 MGHRA, CDR2 YSYEKL. CDR3 coding DNA: TGCGCCAGCAGCCAACGCCCGACAGGGGCAGAGACAGATACGCAGTATTTT. Amino acid sequence: CASSQRPTGAETDTQYF.

This clonotype has a count of ten or more. A junction boundary mismatches the germline segment, possibly from a read error. The chain employs TRBV12-3 or TRBV12-4 and TRBJ2-3; TRBD2 aligns across 8 bases. This CDR3 contains 16 residues. CDR3 sequence reads: CASRLAGRLPEDTQYF. CDR3 nucleotides: TGTGCCAGCAGATTAGCGGGGCGCCTCCCCGAAGATACGCAGTATTTT.

This clonotype was counted at least ten times. This sequence joins TRBV28 and TRBJ1-1; maybe TRBD1 (5 bases). The CDR3 runs 14 residues. Deletions cut 5 bases from V and 5 bases from J, with 15 bases between. Germline CDR1 is MDHEN and CDR2 is SYDVKM. DNA of the CDR3: TGTGCCAGCAGTCCCCACGGGGGGGGGACTGAAGCTTTCTTT. This codes for CASSPHGGGTEAFF.

This clonotype has more than one count but fewer than ten. The V call is TRBV20-1, the J call TRBJ2-3; 7 bases fit TRBD1. V gave up 0 bases and J gave up 1 base; unmatched junction bases: 4. Germline CDR1 and CDR2: DFQATT and SNEGSKA (reference sequence). CDR3 length: 15 residues. CDR3 amino acids: CSARDRGQGTDTQYF. CDR3 DNA: TGCAGTGCTAGAGATAGAGGACAGGGCACAGATACGCAGTATTTT.

This clonotype was counted ten times or more. The chain has TRBV2 and TRBJ2-3; D possibly matches TRBD1 or TRBD2 (5 bases each). V lost 7 bases and J lost 4, with 15 bases in between. This CDR3 spans 14 amino acids. Germline V gene lookup returns CDR1 SNHLY and CDR2 FYNNEI. CDR3: CASTSGRPSDTQYF. Written as DNA, the CDR3 is TGTGCCAGCACGTCGGGACGCCCCTCAGATACGCAGTATTTT.

This clonotype occurred many times. V and J are TRBV12-3 or TRBV12-4 and TRBJ2-6; no firm D call. The CDR3 has 14 amino acids. Between the trimmed V and J ends, which lost 3 bases and 0 bases, there was a span of 3 bases. The CDR3 sequence is CASSLLSGANVLTF. In DNA, the CDR3 is TGTGCCAGCAGTTTGCTCTCTGGGGCCAACGTCCTGACTTTC.

This clonotype showed up many times. The V gene is TRBV5-4, the J gene TRBJ2-2; a weak D match, TRBD2 (5 bases). Germline assignment: CDR1 SGHNT and CDR2 YYREEE (reference sequence). The CDR3 consists of 14 residues. V lost 0 bases and J lost 2, with 5 bases in between. The DNA of the CDR3 is TGTGCCAGCAGCTTGGGACTAAACACCGGGGAGCTGTTTTTT. It translates to CASSLGLNTGELFF.

This chain links TRBV14 with TRBJ2-1, with D maybe TRBD2 (6 bases). V gave up 4 bases and J gave up 9 bases, with 19 bases separating them. Germline CDR1 and CDR2: SGHDN and FVKESK. The CDR3 runs to 15 residues. CDR3: CASSPAGLRVAEQFF. The CDR3 nucleotides read TGTGCCAGCAGCCCCGCGGGACTCCGAGTCGCTGAGCAGTTCTTC.

This clonotype was seen many times. The chain links TRBV11-1 to TRBJ1-1; D gene ambiguous. This CDR3 region has 13 residues. Germline CDR1 reads SGHAT; CDR2 reads FQDESV (reference sequence). Trimming removed 0 bases at V and 2 bases at J, with 4 bases between. The DNA for the CDR3 is TGTGCCAGCAGCTTAGCGATAAACACTGAAGCTTTCTTT. Amino acids: CASSLAINTEAFF. The complete variable domain, with remaining parts taken from reference TRBV11-1 and TRBJ1-1, reads EAEVAQSPRYKITEKSQAVAFWCDPISGHATLYWYRQILGQGPELLVQFQDESVVDDSQLPKDRFSAERLKGVDSTLKIQPAELGDSAMYLCASSLAINTEAFFGQGTRLTVV.

This clonotype was found a few times. This chain links TRBV12-3 or TRBV12-4 with TRBJ2-3; 8 bases fit TRBD2. With V trimmed by 3 bases and J by 7 bases, 6 bases remained unmatched. The CDR3 spans 14 residues. The CDR3 coding sequence is TGTGCCAGCAGTTTGGCGGGGGGACTCAATACGCAGTATTTT. This sequence encodes CASSLAGGLNTQYF.

This clonotype was found many times. The chain carries TRBV11-2 and TRBJ2-3, with 7 nucleotides matching TRBD2. Germline V gene lookup returns CDR1 SGHAT and CDR2 FQNNGV. V trimming: 2 bases; J trimming: 6 bases; junction bases outside the gene matches: 8. CDR3 length equals 15 residues. The CDR3 nucleotides read TGTGCCAGCAGCTTAAACTCGGCGGGAGTTGATACGCAGTATTTT. Its translation: CASSLNSAGVDTQYF.

This sequence joins TRBV6-2 or TRBV6-3 and TRBJ1-2; D not resolved. The CDR3 totals 11 residues. Germline V CDR1 and CDR2: MNHEY, SVGEGT. Trimming took 4 bases from V and 7 from J, leaving 7 bases between them. The CDR3 nucleotides are TGTGCCAGCAGTTCCGAGGGTGGCTACACCTTC. Translating it yields CASSSEGGYTF.

By sample fraction, this clonotype is medium-sized (0.01 to 0.1%). V gene TRBV7-2 combines with J gene TRBJ2-3; unclear D gene. Trimming pared 1 base from V and 2 bases from J, leaving 19 bases between. This CDR3 has 18 residues. Germline V CDR1 and CDR2: SGHTA, FQGNSA. As DNA, the CDR3 is TGTGCCAGCAGCTTAGGGTCGGACGTCTTCCCCTACACAGATACGCAGTATTTT. Translation gives CASSLGSDVFPYTDTQYF.